This entry lists 27 T cell receptor beta chains sequenced from one sample in a study of post-analysis software for immune sequencing data. Study-level points and caveats: Patients used about 5 TRBV segments, including TRBV5-6, TRBV5-1 and TRBV20-1, more often than controls.

These receptors' antigens are unknown. TCR beta cDNA libraries had unique molecular identifiers. TCRdb analysed the PCR reads with MiXCR anew, one entry per CDR3 protein. The sample yields fewer than 600,000 distinct CDR3 sequences, 45% seen once. Sequencing used blood. These receptors came from a girl between 5 and 17 years old with multiple sclerosis.

V and J are TRBV7-2 and TRBJ2-7; 10 bases fit TRBD2. Looked up from germline, CDR1 is SGHTA and CDR2 is FQGNSA. V dropped 1 base and J dropped 5; count of bases not matched to a gene: 5. The CDR3 runs 15 residues. This chain's CDR3 is CASSLDTSGNDEQYF. The CDR3 bases are TGTGCCAGCAGCTTAGATACTAGCGGGAACGACGAGCAGTACTTC.

As for this clonotype: One end of the junction varies from germline; a read error may be responsible. The chain carries TRBV20-1 and TRBJ2-1; D unclear. The germline CDR1 and CDR2 sequences are DFQATT and SNEGSKA (reference sequence). The CDR3 contains 13 residues. In nucleotides, the CDR3 is TGCAGTGTTGGGCTCGGGTCCTACAATGAACAGTTCTTC. Its protein product is CSVGLGSYNEQFF.

The chain uses TRBV5-1 and TRBJ1-4; D gene unclear. Trimming cost V 2 bases and J 8 bases, with 13 bases left between them. The CDR3 length is 14 residues. Germline lookup yields CDR1 SGHRS and CDR2 YFSETQ. CDR3 DNA: TGCGCCAGCAGCTTAGGAGGGAAGGAGGAAAAACTGTTTTTT. Protein: CASSLGGKEEKLFF.

V gene TRBV12-3 or TRBV12-4 combines with J gene TRBJ2-5, with 8 bases that match TRBD1. The J call may be wrong; the DNA end is better matched by TRBJ2-7. This CDR3 has 15 residues. CDR3 amino acids: CASSSTGVTTCEQYF. CDR3 DNA sequence: TGTGCCAGCAGCTCGACAGGGGTGACTACCTGCGAGCAGTACTTC.

This clonotype was counted a few times. This chain connects TRBV29-1 to TRBJ2-7, with D maybe TRBD1 (7 bases). V lost 7 bases, J lost 4 bases, and 17 bases lay in between. The CDR3 consists of 13 residues. Germline V gives CDR1 SQVTM, CDR2 ANQGSEA. The DNA for the CDR3 is TGCAGCGCCCAAACAGGGGAGGTGTACGAGCAGTACTTC. Translated: CSAQTGEVYEQYF.

The chain uses TRBV6-2 or TRBV6-3 and TRBJ2-7; 8 bases agree with TRBD1. Trimming at V came to 10 bases and at J to 0 bases, leaving 5 bases not matched to a gene. CDR3 size: 13 residues. Looked up from germline, CDR1 is MNHEY and CDR2 is SVGEGT. The CDR3 reads CAIGDRFSYEQYF. Here the CDR3 DNA reads TGTGCCATTGGGGACAGGTTCTCCTACGAGCAGTACTTC.

V usage is TRBV5-1 and J usage is TRBJ2-3, with 11 bases aligning to TRBD1. Looked up from germline, CDR1 is SGHRS and CDR2 is YFSETQ. The V segment lost 4 bases and the J segment 5 bases; nucleotides outside the gene matches: 15. The CDR3 extends over 18 amino acids. CDR3 nucleotides: TGCGCCAGCAGCAAAACATCCAAGGACAGGGGGCAGCTAGATACGCAGTATTTT. Protein product: CASSKTSKDRGQLDTQYF. Based on the CDR3 plus reference TRBV5-1 and TRBJ2-3, the full variable domain is KAGVTQTPRYLIKTRGQQVTLSCSPISGHRSVSWYQQTPGQGLQFLFEYFSETQRNKGNFPGRFSGRQFSNSRSEMNVSTLELGDSALYLCASSKTSKDRGQLDTQYFGPGTRLTVL.

This chain uses TRBV19 with TRBJ2-1, with 7 bases fitting TRBD2. CDR3 length: 15 amino acids. V lost 0 bases and J lost 8; bases outside the gene matches: 7. CDR1 and CDR2 (germline): LNHDA, SQIVND (reference sequence). CDR3: CASSIERETKHEQFF. CDR3 in DNA: TGTGCCAGTAGTATAGAGCGGGAGACCAAGCATGAGCAGTTCTTC.

The chain couples TRBV6-1 to TRBJ2-4; D is possibly TRBD1 (5 bases). The DNA end lines up better with TRBJ2-7; the J call may be wrong. This CDR3 is 12 amino acids long. CDR1 and CDR2 from the germline V gene are MNHNS and SASEGT. CDR3 loop: CASRGPPYEQYF. Here the CDR3 DNA reads TGTGCCAGCAGGGGGCCCCCCTACGAGCAGTACTTC.

This chain joins TRBV20-1 and TRBJ2-2, with unresolved D. This CDR3 is built from 16 residues. Germline loops: CDR1 DFQATT, CDR2 SNEGSKA (reference sequence). Trimming pared 0 bases from V and 0 bases from J, leaving 11 bases between. CDR3 DNA: TGCAGTGCTAGAGATTTATTCACACCGAACACCGGGGAGCTGTTTTTT. It translates to CSARDLFTPNTGELFF.

The chain couples TRBV28 to TRBJ1-1; 7 bases align to TRBD1. This CDR3 spans 15 amino acids. The J segment lost 1 base and the V segment lost 9 bases, leaving 11 bases of the junction unmatched. The germline V gene encodes CDR1 MDHEN and CDR2 SYDVKM. CDR3 nucleotide sequence: TGTGCCAGGATCAGTACAAGACAGGGGAACACTGAAGCTTTCTTT. Translating it yields CARISTRQGNTEAFF.

V is TRBV15 and J is TRBJ1-5; 7 bases map to TRBD1. The CDR3 runs 19 residues. The germline CDR1 and CDR2 sequences are LNHNV and YYDKDF (reference sequence). The junction had 18 bases not matched to a gene; V was cut back by 2 bases and J by 5 bases. The chain's CDR3 is CATSRTTGTADRHHQPQHF. The CDR3, as DNA: TGTGCCACCAGCAGAACGACCGGGACAGCCGATCGGCACCATCAGCCCCAGCATTTT.

The chain joins TRBV4-2 to TRBJ2-7; 11 bases map to TRBD2. With 4 bases clipped from V and 7 bases from J, the junction kept 9 bases outside the gene matches. Germline CDR1 is LGHNA and CDR2 is YNFKEQ. This CDR3 spans 15 amino acids. The CDR3 nucleotides are TGTGCCAGCAGCCCCGCTAGCGGGGGGAACAATGAGCAGTACTTC. Protein: CASSPASGGNNEQYF.

This chain joins TRBV9 and TRBJ2-1; 11 bases agree with TRBD2. This CDR3 spans 17 amino acids. The germline gives CDR1 SGDLS, CDR2 YYNGEE. The J segment lost 9 bases and the V segment lost 0 bases, leaving 11 bases of the junction unmatched. The CDR3 nucleotides are TGTGCCAGCAGCGTAGATCCACTAGCGGGAGTTCGGGGTGAGCAGTTCTTC. Translation: CASSVDPLAGVRGEQFF.

The chain combines TRBV19 with TRBJ2-5; TRBD1 matches at 7 bases. V lost 9 bases to trimming and J lost 5 bases; unmatched junction nucleotides: 21. CDR3 length: 17 residues. Per the germline V gene, CDR1 is LNHDA and CDR2 is SQIVND (reference sequence). CDR3 sequence reads: CASSRQGGGTEQETQYF. CDR3 nucleotide sequence: TGTGCCAGCTCACGTCAAGGGGGCGGTACAGAGCAGGAGACCCAGTACTTC.

The J gene is TRBJ1-5, the V gene TRBV20-1; D not resolved. V shed 1 base and J shed 0 bases, with 7 bases lying between them. This CDR3 is built from 14 residues. Germline CDR1 reads DFQATT; CDR2 reads SNEGSKA (reference sequence). In DNA, the CDR3 is TGCAGTGCTAGAGGGGCCATTAGCAATCAGCCCCAGCATTTT. Protein: CSARGAISNQPQHF.

This chain uses TRBV7-8 with TRBJ2-7; 8 positions agree with TRBD2. The J segment lost 3 bases and the V segment lost 5 bases, leaving 15 bases of the junction unmatched. Germline-derived CDR1 and CDR2 are SGHVS and FQNEAQ. This CDR3 region has 17 residues. CDR3 nucleotide sequence: TGTGCCAGCAGCCCCCTAATGGGGAGGCGGGAGGTCTACGAGCAGTACTTC. Residues: CASSPLMGRREVYEQYF.

This clonotype was recorded a few times. CDR3 DNA sequence: TGTGCCAGCAGCTTAGTGTCGGCAGGGAACGACTATGGCTACACCTTC. Its translation: CASSLVSAGNDYGYTF. The rearrangement links TRBV7-2 to TRBJ1-2; tentative D call: TRBD1 (5 bases). Trimming pared 1 base from V and 3 bases from J, leaving 15 bases between. The CDR3 length is 16 residues. Germline-derived CDR1 and CDR2 are SGHTA and FQGNSA.

The gene calls are TRBV7-3 and TRBJ2-1; 10 bases are shared with TRBD2. There are 17 residues in the CDR3. With V trimmed by 4 bases and J by 3 bases, 9 bases remained unmatched. CDR1 is SGHTA and CDR2 is FQGTGA in the germline V gene. The DNA for the CDR3 is TGTGCCAGCAGCTCCCAGTTAGCGGGAGGATTCTACAATGAGCAGTTCTTC. Its translation is CASSSQLAGGFYNEQFF.

V and J are TRBV5-1 and TRBJ2-1, with TRBD1 as a possible D gene (6 bases). The V gene lost 3 bases and the J gene lost 0 bases, with 22 bases spanning the gap. Looked up from germline, CDR1 is SGHRS and CDR2 is YFSETQ. CDR3 length: 19 amino acids. In DNA, the CDR3 is TGCGCCAGCAGCTCCGGGGCAGGGGTCCGAGCAGACTCCTACAATGAGCAGTTCTTC. It is translated as CASSSGAGVRADSYNEQFF.

The chain links TRBV2 to TRBJ1-1; tentatively, D is TRBD1 (5 bases). The CDR3 extends over 14 amino acids. Germline values: CDR1 SNHLY, CDR2 FYNNEI. V was pared by 3 bases and J by 4 bases, with 12 bases between. CDR3 coding DNA: TGTGCCAGCAGTGAGGGCAGGGTCGCCACTGAAGCTTTCTTT. Its protein product is CASSEGRVATEAFF. The full variable domain, with the rest looked up from reference TRBV2 and TRBJ1-1, is EPEVTQTPSHQVTQMGQEVILRCVPISNHLYFYWYRQILGQKVEFLVSFYNNEISEKSEIFDDQFSVERPDGSNFTLKIRSTKLEDSAMYFCASSEGRVATEAFFGQGTRLTVV.

This clonotype was counted only a few times. The J gene is TRBJ1-2, the V gene TRBV5-1, with 10 positions matching TRBD1. V lost 4 bases, J lost 6 bases, and 6 bases stayed unmatched. This CDR3 region has 14 residues. The germline V gene has CDR1 SGHRS and CDR2 YFSETQ. The CDR3 DNA reads TGCGCCAGCAGCCCCCGGACAGGGGGGGATGGCTACACCTTC. Amino acids: CASSPRTGGDGYTF.

This chain joins TRBV7-2 and TRBJ2-7, with 7 nucleotides matching TRBD2. CDR3 length: 14 amino acids. J was trimmed by 3 bases and V by 2 bases; bases with no gene match: 4. In germline, CDR1 is SGHTA, CDR2 FQGNSA. The CDR3 DNA sequence: TGTGCCAGCAGCTTAAAGGGCGGGAGCTACGAGCAGTACTTC. Protein: CASSLKGGSYEQYF.

This chain links TRBV4-2 with TRBJ1-5; TRBD1 is a possible D gene (5 bases). CDR3 length: 16 residues. V gave up 1 base and J gave up 5 bases, with 15 bases separating them. Per the germline V gene, CDR1 is LGHNA and CDR2 is YNFKEQ. The CDR3 here is CASSQAEGTGDQPQHF. In DNA form, the CDR3 reads TGTGCCAGCAGCCAAGCGGAAGGGACGGGAGATCAGCCCCAGCATTTT.

The chain has TRBV5-6 and TRBJ2-7, with D maybe TRBD1 (6 bases). The CDR3 consists of 14 residues. V dropped 6 bases and J dropped 6 bases, with 19 bases sitting between them. Looked up from germline, CDR1 is SGHDT and CDR2 is YYEEEE. The CDR3 is CASTLATGAGEQYF. The CDR3 nucleotides are TGTGCCAGCACCCTGGCGACAGGTGCTGGCGAGCAGTACTTC.

This clonotype was recorded once. Germline is not matched at one junction end, which may reflect a read error. The genes are TRBV10-3 and TRBJ1-2; 9 nucleotides align to TRBD1. Germline V gene lookup returns CDR1 ENHRY and CDR2 SYGVKD. The CDR3 consists of 13 residues. For the CDR3, the DNA is TGTGTCATCAGTGAGGGACAGGGAAATGGCTACACCTTC. Its protein is CVISEGQGNGYTF.

The chain couples TRBV5-1 to TRBJ2-1; 12 nucleotides align to TRBD2. V lost 2 bases and J lost 6; bases outside the gene matches: 9. The CDR3 is made up of 17 amino acids. From germline, CDR1 is SGHRS and CDR2 YFSETQ. In DNA form, the CDR3 reads TGCGCCAGCAGCTTCCCCCTAGCGGGAGGGCCCTGCAATGAGCAGTTCTTC. Translation: CASSFPLAGGPCNEQFF.